Following are 5 T cell receptor beta chains from one sample sequenced in a study of identical twins (dated by TCRdb to about 2016). The library was obtained by 5' RACE. The run used an Illumina HiSeq 2000. The public reads were quality trimmed at Q25 with fastp and then assembled into clones with MiXCR by TCRdb, keeping productive beta chains. Entries that share a CDR3 protein sequence are merged under the most common genes and DNA. In this sample the table shows some 790,000 distinct CDR3 sequences, approximately 18% of which occur a single time. The ten largest clones take up less than 15% of the sample. This same sample was also taken into another study, of T cells expressing NK-cell markers.

Sequencing was carried out using PBMCs. Receptor source: a woman aged 18-29 years in good health.

The sample holds a few counts of this clonotype. The chain uses TRBV24-1 and TRBJ2-3, with D possibly being TRBD2 (6 bases). The V end was cut by 4 bases, the J end by 10 bases, with 20 bases between. Germline CDR1 and CDR2: KGHDR and SFDVKD. The CDR3 spans 15 residues. The DNA for the CDR3 is TGTGCCACCAGTGAAGGGACCGGGAGAAAGGCGGCGCAGTATTTT. It is translated as CATSEGTGRKAAQYF.

The gene calls are TRBV3-1 and TRBJ1-1; D remains ambiguous. V lost 2 bases, J lost 7 bases, and 8 bases lay in between. The CDR3 has 12 amino acids. Germline V gene lookup returns CDR1 LGHDT and CDR2 YNNKEL (reference sequence). Here the CDR3 DNA reads TGTGCCAGCAGCCAAAAGGACGGTGAAGCTTTCTTT. As protein: CASSQKDGEAFF.

The chain combines TRBV4-3 with TRBJ1-2, with TRBD1 identical over 7 bases. The J segment lost 4 bases and the V segment lost 2 bases, leaving 4 bases of the junction unmatched. CDR1 is LGHNA and CDR2 is YSLEER in the germline V gene. The CDR3 covers 14 residues. CDR3 loop: CASSQTGATYGYTF. The CDR3 region has the DNA TGCGCCAGCAGCCAAACAGGGGCTACCTATGGCTACACCTTC.

The V and J genes are TRBV6-1 and TRBJ2-5, with no clear D. Trimming took off 5 bases at V and 1 base at J, with 11 bases between the two ends. The CDR3 has 14 amino acids. Germline V CDR1 and CDR2: MNHNS, SASEGT. CDR3 amino acids: CASSRRRSQETQYF. DNA of the CDR3: TGTGCCAGCAGTAGGAGAAGGTCCCAAGAGACCCAGTACTTC.

This clonotype showed up just a few times. The genes are TRBV2 and TRBJ2-3; D may match TRBD1 or TRBD2 (6 bases each). CDR3 length: 13 amino acids. Germline V gene lookup returns CDR1 SNHLY and CDR2 FYNNEI. Trimming shortened V by 7 bases and J by 6 bases, and 14 bases separated the two germline ends. CDR3 bases: TGTGCCAGCACCCCCGGGGGCGGGGATACGCAGTATTTT. Amino acids: CASTPGGGDTQYF.